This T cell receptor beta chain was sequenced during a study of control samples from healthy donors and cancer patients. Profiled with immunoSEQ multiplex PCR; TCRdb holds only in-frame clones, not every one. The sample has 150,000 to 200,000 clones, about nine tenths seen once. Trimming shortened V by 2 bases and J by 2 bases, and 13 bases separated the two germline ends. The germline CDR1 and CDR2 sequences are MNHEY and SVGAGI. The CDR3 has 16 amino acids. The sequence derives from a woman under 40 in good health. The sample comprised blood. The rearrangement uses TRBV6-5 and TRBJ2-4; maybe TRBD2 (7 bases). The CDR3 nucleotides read TGTGCCAGCAGTTACGCGGGGGCCGGGACCAAAAACATTCAGTACTTC. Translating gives CASSYAGAGTKNIQYF.